This T cell receptor (beta chain) was found in a study of cytomegalovirus exposure and HLA in healthy donors. Study-wide context: A later analysis reported the same platform for the approximately 110 validation repertoires and the 666 first-cohort repertoires. General study results and limits: Specificity for CMV antigens was confirmed in vitro for a few of the CMV-associated chains. TCR beta chains numbering some 150 were designated cytomegalovirus-associated.

Regarding this clone: Its specificity is not known.

The CDR3 length is 14 residues. Germline-derived CDR1 and CDR2 are MDHEN and SYDVKM. The germline V and J ends were trimmed by 4 bases and 4 bases, with 10 bases remaining between them. TCRdb's table, derived via immunoSEQ multiplex PCR, lists solely in-frame clones and lacks some. The profile covers 250,000 to 300,000 clones, with 90% appearing a single time and under 0.4% taken by the ten largest. V and J are TRBV28 and TRBJ2-2, with D possibly TRBD2 on 6 matching bases. Source material: PBMCs. This clonotype was sampled from a woman aged 18-29 years in good health and CMV-seronegative. CDR3 nucleotides: TGTGCCAGCAGTTCCCGGGGGACCACCGGGGAGCTGTTTTTT. It translates to CASSSRGTTGELFF.